The 27 T cell receptor beta chains below all came from one sample that was sequenced in a study of CD8+ T cells in alopecia areata (dated by TCRdb to 2017 to 2018). The library was prepared using the immunoSEQ multiplex PCR assay. To provide template for TCR sequencing, every sample had RNA extracted and reverse transcribed into cDNA. TCRdb's version of the immuneACCESS table is confined to in-frame rearrangements and falls short of the full clone set. An unresolved V gene accounts for under half of the shortfall where checked; the remainder is of unknown origin. A total of over 150,000 clones appear in this sample, roughly 50% of them only once. In total, the top ten clones hold approximately 10% of the sample. The time point label, as the study defines it: 24 weeks on oral tofacitinib. The intended sense of this specimen's treatment or condition label: oral pan-JAK inhibitor, 5-10 mg twice daily.

This sample comprised CD8+ T cells sorted from blood, obtained at week 24, from a patient treated with tofacitinib. The source is a human donor with alopecia areata.

Regarding this clone: At the DNA level, this CDR3 is encoded by other sequences in the same sample as well. The CDR3 DNA reads as TGTGCCAGCAGTTTAGGGGATAGCAATCAGCCCCAGCATTTT. Translation: CASSLGDSNQPQHF. This sequence joins TRBV27 and TRBJ1-5; D is ambiguous. The CDR3 covers 14 residues. Trimming took off 2 bases at V and 0 bases at J, with 5 bases between the two ends. CDR1 and CDR2 (germline): MNHEY, SMNVEV (reference sequence).

The chain employs TRBV6-5 and TRBJ2-5; the D gene is possibly TRBD2 (6 bases). The CDR3 covers 14 residues. Germline CDR1 is MNHEY and CDR2 is SVGAGI. V lost 0 bases and J lost 5, with 10 bases in between. The CDR3 region has the DNA TGTGCCAGCAGTTACTCGCGGGGCGGGGAGACCCAGTACTTC. It specifies CASSYSRGGETQYF.

J is TRBJ2-3 and V is TRBV5-1; perhaps TRBD1 as D (5 bases). V was trimmed by 8 bases and J by 4 bases, leaving 20 bases between them. CDR3 size: 15 residues. Looked up from germline, CDR1 is SGHRS and CDR2 is YFSETQ. CDR3 in amino acids: CASKTDPGYADTQYF. For the CDR3, the DNA is TGCGCCAGTAAGACAGACCCAGGGTACGCAGATACGCAGTATTTT.

In this sample, this clone turned up once. The rearrangement joins TRBV2 to TRBJ2-7, with 10 bases aligning to TRBD1. The CDR3 runs 13 residues. The germline CDR1 and CDR2 sequences are SNHLY and FYNNEI. The V and J ends lost 7 bases and 6 bases, in that order; junction bases with no gene match: 6. The CDR3 here is CASKGQGNFEQYF. CDR3 bases: TGTGCCAGCAAGGGACAGGGGAATTTCGAGCAGTACTTC.

This clone has a handful of counts. The rearrangement links TRBV9 to TRBJ1-1; D is perhaps TRBD1 (5 bases). Trimming pared 3 bases from V and 1 base from J, leaving 19 bases between. The CDR3 is made up of 17 amino acids. Per germline, CDR1 SGDLS and CDR2 YYNGEE. Here the CDR3 DNA reads TGTGCCAGCAGCGGAAATCGGCTGGCCAGGGCGAACACTGAAGCTTTCTTT. Residues: CASSGNRLARANTEAFF.

The gene calls are TRBV15 and TRBJ2-3; D is ambiguous. V lost 2 bases and J 4 bases, leaving 10 bases between the germline ends. CDR3 length: 14 amino acids. Germline V gene lookup returns CDR1 LNHNV and CDR2 YYDKDF (reference sequence). Here the CDR3 reads CATSRQVGADTQYF. For the CDR3, the DNA is TGTGCCACCAGCAGACAGGTTGGAGCAGATACGCAGTATTTT.

This clone was counted between two and nine times. One junction end does not reproduce the germline sequence, and a read error may be involved. The gene calls are TRBV4-1 and TRBJ1-4; D is ambiguous. CDR3 size: 15 residues. Germline values: CDR1 MGHRA, CDR2 YSYEKL. The CDR3 DNA reads as TGCGCCAGCAGCCAAGATTACGGCCTCCAGGAGGTAAAGAGGTTT. Amino acid sequence: CASSQDYGLQEVKRF.

CDR3 sequence: CASSLNGNTEAFF. The CDR3 DNA reads as TGTGCCAGTAGTCTCAACGGCAACACTGAAGCTTTCTTT. This rearrangement joins TRBV19 to TRBJ1-1; D not certain. V dropped 5 bases and J dropped 2 bases, with 9 bases sitting between them. Germline CDR1 is LNHDA and CDR2 is SQIVND (reference sequence). This CDR3 region has 13 residues.

The gene calls are TRBV29-1 and TRBJ2-5; tentatively, D is TRBD2 (5 bases). V was shortened by 1 base and J by 5 bases, with 11 bases between the two germline ends. CDR1 is SQVTM, CDR2 ANQGSEA, per germline. This CDR3 region has 13 residues. The CDR3 bases are TGCAGCGTTGAAGGAGAGGGCTACGAGACCCAGTACTTC. Amino acids: CSVEGEGYETQYF.

The V gene is TRBV15, the J gene TRBJ1-5, with TRBD1 matching 7 bases. The germline gives CDR1 LNHNV, CDR2 YYDKDF (reference sequence). The J segment lost 0 bases and the V segment lost 3 bases, leaving 2 bases of the junction unmatched. This CDR3 contains 15 residues. The CDR3 DNA reads as TGTGCCACCAGCAGTACAGGGGTTAGCAATCAGCCCCAGCATTTT. Protein sequence: CATSSTGVSNQPQHF.

The rearrangement joins TRBV5-1 to TRBJ2-1; D possibly corresponds to TRBD2 (5 bases). The length of the CDR3 is 15 residues. The ends were cut back, 5 bases at V and 6 bases at J, with 18 bases in the middle. Germline V gives CDR1 SGHRS, CDR2 YFSETQ. The CDR3 loop is CASRDDYTRFNEQFF. The CDR3 DNA follows: TGCGCCAGCAGGGACGACTACACAAGGTTCAATGAGCAGTTCTTC.

The V and J genes are TRBV27 and TRBJ1-2, with a weak D call TRBD1 (5 bases). The CDR3 is 13 residues long. Germline V gene sequence: CDR1 MNHEY, CDR2 SMNVEV (reference sequence). The ends were cut back, 7 bases at V and 6 bases at J, with 15 bases in the middle. CDR3 protein: CASTPAGRHGYTF. As DNA, the CDR3 is TGTGCCAGCACACCAGCAGGGCGCCATGGCTACACCTTC.

The gene calls are TRBV29-1 and TRBJ2-2; 11 nucleotides line up with TRBD1. The CDR3 runs 15 residues. Trimming cost V 6 bases and J 7 bases; bases outside gene matches: 10. Germline lookup yields CDR1 SQVTM and CDR2 ANQGSEA. CDR3 region: CSVTGQGASSGELFF. The DNA of the CDR3 is TGCAGCGTCACCGGACAGGGGGCGTCAAGCGGGGAGCTGTTTTTT.

This clone was detected only a few times. V is TRBV29-1 and J is TRBJ1-2, with TRBD1 identical over 10 bases. CDR1 and CDR2 (germline): SQVTM, ANQGSEA. The CDR3 is made up of 13 amino acids. With 7 bases clipped from V and 7 bases from J, the junction kept 9 bases outside the gene matches. The CDR3 loop is CSATGGAQGGYTF. For the CDR3, the DNA is TGCAGCGCGACAGGGGGCGCCCAGGGTGGCTACACCTTC. Combining the CDR3 with reference TRBV29-1 and TRBJ1-2 gives the whole variable domain SAVISQKPSRDICQRGTSLTIQCQVDSQVTMMFWYRQQPGQSLTLIATANQGSEATYESGFVIDKFPISRPNLTFSTLTVSNMSPEDSSIYLCSATGGAQGGYTFGSGTRLTVV.

V and J are TRBV9 and TRBJ2-7; 8 nucleotides line up with TRBD1. The length of the CDR3 is 15 residues. The germline gives CDR1 SGDLS, CDR2 YYNGEE. Trimming cost V 3 bases and J 1 base; bases outside gene matches: 6. The CDR3 is CASSAGTGPSYEQYF. CDR3 nucleotides: TGTGCCAGCAGCGCCGGGACAGGCCCATCCTACGAGCAGTACTTC.

The chain uses TRBV4-1 and TRBJ1-5; a possible D gene is TRBD1 (6 bases). The CDR3 is made up of 15 amino acids. CDR1 MGHRA and CDR2 YSYEKL come from the germline V gene. Trimming removed 4 bases from V and 5 bases from J, with 15 bases in between. CDR3 nucleotides: TGCGCCAGCAGCCCACGGGGGGCGGGGGATCAGCCCCAGCATTTT. Amino acids: CASSPRGAGDQPQHF.

The CDR3 DNA follows: TGTGCCAGCAGTGACTCACTAGCGGGCTACAATGAGCAGTTCTTC. Its translation: CASSDSLAGYNEQFF. The chain links TRBV6-4 to TRBJ2-1; 9 bases fit TRBD2. With 0 bases clipped from V and 3 bases from J, the junction kept 0 bases outside the gene matches. The CDR3 is 15 residues long. Germline CDR1 reads MRHNA; CDR2 reads SNTAGT.

This rearrangement joins TRBV30 to TRBJ2-3, with 8 bases matching TRBD2. CDR1 GTSNPN and CDR2 SVGIG come from the germline V gene (reference sequence). V dropped 4 bases and J dropped 4; count of bases not matched to a gene: 10. CDR3 length: 15 amino acids. The CDR3 protein is CAWTAGSGGADTQYF. Here the CDR3 DNA reads TGTGCCTGGACGGCCGGGAGCGGGGGCGCAGATACGCAGTATTTT.

The chain couples TRBV9 to TRBJ2-3; D possibly uses TRBD1 or TRBD2 (6 bases each). Trimming removed 4 bases from V and 1 base from J, with 13 bases in between. CDR1 is SGDLS, CDR2 YYNGEE, per germline. The CDR3 loop spans 15 amino acids. CDR3 protein: CASSKGGSGTDTQYF. The CDR3 DNA reads as TGTGCCAGCAGCAAAGGGGGGTCGGGCACAGATACGCAGTATTTT.

The V gene is TRBV4-3, the J gene TRBJ2-3; D tentatively fits TRBD1 or TRBD2 (5 bases each). CDR1 is LGHNA, CDR2 YSLEER, per germline. V dropped 0 bases and J dropped 5 bases, with 12 bases sitting between them. The CDR3 length is 15 residues. CDR3 coding DNA: TGCGCCAGCAGCCAAGATGTACGGGGCGGAGATACGCAGTATTTT. Its translation: CASSQDVRGGDTQYF.

This clone was detected a few times. The J gene is TRBJ2-5, the V gene TRBV30; tentatively, D is TRBD2 (6 bases). V was clipped by 4 bases and J by 1 base, with 10 bases between them. Germline V gives CDR1 GTSNPN, CDR2 SVGIG (reference sequence). The length of the CDR3 is 13 residues. This chain's CDR3 is CAWTRDFQETQYF. CDR3 bases: TGTGCCTGGACCCGGGACTTCCAAGAGACCCAGTACTTC.

The chain employs TRBV9 and TRBJ2-7; D is perhaps TRBD2 (5 bases). CDR1 is SGDLS and CDR2 is YYNGEE in the germline V gene. Trimming pared 4 bases from V and 4 bases from J, leaving 15 bases between. The CDR3 extends over 14 amino acids. CDR3: CASSPLEEEYEQYF. CDR3 sequence (DNA): TGTGCCAGCAGCCCCCTGGAGGAAGAGTACGAGCAGTACTTC.

V is TRBV13 and J is TRBJ1-5; D is ambiguous. This CDR3 has 13 amino acids. Per the germline V gene, CDR1 is PRHDT and CDR2 is FYEKMQ (reference sequence). The V and J ends lost 3 bases and 2 bases respectively, with 5 bases between them. This CDR3 is CASSLRGNQPQHF. The CDR3 DNA sequence: TGTGCCAGCAGCTTGCGCGGCAATCAGCCCCAGCATTTT.

This clone has just a few counts. The chain couples TRBV29-1 to TRBJ1-1; D might be TRBD1 (5 bases). Germline CDR1 and CDR2: SQVTM and ANQGSEA. With 7 bases removed from V and 8 bases from J, the gap between germline ends came to 11 bases. The CDR3 totals 10 residues. CDR3 protein: CSGWDGEAFF. DNA of the CDR3: TGCAGCGGATGGGACGGGGAAGCTTTCTTT. Filled out from reference TRBV29-1 and TRBJ1-1, the complete variable domain reads SAVISQKPSRDICQRGTSLTIQCQVDSQVTMMFWYRQQPGQSLTLIATANQGSEATYESGFVIDKFPISRPNLTFSTLTVSNMSPEDSSIYLCSGWDGEAFFGQGTRLTVV.

The V call is TRBV11-2, the J call TRBJ1-1; 7 bases match TRBD1. V shed 0 bases, J shed 9 bases, and the junction held 7 bases outside the gene matches. Germline V lookup: CDR1 SGHAT, CDR2 FQNNGV. There are 14 residues in the CDR3. CDR3 coding DNA: TGTGCCAGCAGCTTAGAATCCTTCAGGGGGAAAGCTTTCTTT. Translated, it gives CASSLESFRGKAFF.

Only a few counts were recorded for this clone. The V gene is TRBV5-1, the J gene TRBJ1-1; the D gene is possibly TRBD1 (5 bases). The CDR3 loop spans 13 amino acids. Germline V gene lookup returns CDR1 SGHRS and CDR2 YFSETQ. V lost 7 bases to trimming and J lost 0 bases, with 10 bases between them. The CDR3 sequence: CASSDRMNTEAFF. The CDR3 nucleotides are TGCGCCAGCTCCGACAGAATGAACACTGAAGCTTTCTTT. Drawing the rest from reference TRBV5-1 and TRBJ1-1, the complete variable domain is KAGVTQTPRYLIKTRGQQVTLSCSPISGHRSVSWYQQTPGQGLQFLFEYFSETQRNKGNFPGRFSGRQFSNSRSEMNVSTLELGDSALYLCASSDRMNTEAFFGQGTRLTVV.

This clone was observed a few times. This chain links TRBV9 with TRBJ1-1; D gene unclear. The length of the CDR3 is 12 residues. CDR1 SGDLS and CDR2 YYNGEE come from the germline V gene. Trimming removed 3 bases at V and 3 bases at J, with 6 bases between. The CDR3 DNA sequence: TGTGCCAGCAGCGCCCGGGACACTGAAGCTTTCTTT. Residues: CASSARDTEAFF. Combining the CDR3 with reference TRBV9 and TRBJ1-1 gives the whole variable domain DSGVTQTPKHLITATGQRVTLRCSPRSGDLSVYWYQQSLDQGLQFLIQYYNGEERAKGNILERFSAQQFPDLHSELNLSSLELGDSALYFCASSARDTEAFFGQGTRLTVV.